The rows below give T cell receptor beta chains drawn from one sample of a study of post-analysis software for immune sequencing data. One entry per CDR3 protein results from TCRdb running MiXCR on the PCR reads. This sample has 600,000 to 700,000 distinct CDR3 sequences, with about 60% found just once. The sample comprised blood. These TCRs come from a girl aged 2-9 years with multiple sclerosis. Both conserved end residues are part of each CDR3. D genes are given only for firm matches. Rows may omit the clone size; those that give it use once, few, many or a size class.

size | J | D | V | DNA | CDR3
. | TRBJ2-7 | TRBD2 | TRBV6-5 | TGTGCCAGCAGACCTAGCGGGAGGGCCTCGGGGGAGCAGTACTTC | CASRPSGRASGEQYF
. | TRBJ1-3 | . | TRBV6-5 | TGTGCCAGCAGTTTCTCAAGGGGGGGAACTGGAAACACCATATATTTT | CASSFSRGGTGNTIYF
. | TRBJ1-4 | . | TRBV6-5 | TGTGCCAGCAGCTATCACCAAGGGACAAGGGATGAAAAACTGTTTTTT | CASSYHQGTRDEKLFF
few | TRBJ1-2 | TRBD1 | TRBV7-9 | TGTGCTTTTGTTCAGGGGGCCTATGGCTACACCTTC | CAFVQGAYGYTF
. | TRBJ2-3 | TRBD2 | TRBV6-1 | TGTGCCAGCAGTGAACTAGCGGGGGGAGCAGATACGCAGTATTTT | CASSELAGGADTQYF
. | TRBJ2-4 | . | TRBV29-1 | TGCAGCGTCTATGATGGCATTCAGTACTTC | CSVYDGIQYF
. | TRBJ2-7 | TRBD1 | TRBV20-1 | TGCAGTGCTGGAACCCGGGACAGGGGGCTCGAGCAGTACTTC | CSAGTRDRGLEQYF
few | TRBJ2-6 | . | TRBV5-8 | TGTGCCAGCAGCCAAGGGACCTCTGGGGCCAACGTCCTGACTTTC | CASSQGTSGANVLTF
. | TRBJ1-2 | . | TRBV20-1 | TGCAGTGCTTTTCAGTTGGGGGACTCGAATTATGGCTACACCTTC | CSAFQLGDSNYGYTF
few | TRBJ2-3 | . | TRBV30 | TGTGCCTGGAAGGGGTTGGTAGATACGCAGTATTTT | CAWKGLVDTQYF
once | TRBJ2-3 | TRBD2 | TRBV6-2/TRBV6-3 | TGTGCCAGCAGCAAACTAGCGGGGGGCCGCGCTCTCACAGATACGCAGTATTTT | CASSKLAGGRALTDTQYF
few | TRBJ2-1 | TRBD2 | TRBV6-1 | TGTGCCAGCAGGACCGGGACTAGCGGGTTGAATGAGCAGTTCTTC | CASRTGTSGLNEQFF
few | TRBJ2-1 | TRBD2 | TRBV27 | TGTGCCAGCGGAAGCGGGAATTACAATGAGCAGTTCTTC | CASGSGNYNEQFF
. | TRBJ2-4 | TRBD1 | TRBV7-2 | TGTGCCAGCAGCCGGGACAGGGGGGCCAAAAACATTCAGTACTTC | CASSRDRGAKNIQYF
few | TRBJ1-1 | . | TRBV5-1 | TGCGCCAGCAGCATAACGGCTTTGAACACTGAAGCTTTCTTT | CASSITALNTEAFF
. | TRBJ2-7 | TRBD2 | TRBV5-6 | TGTGCCAGCAGCTCTGGACTAGCGATATACGAGCAGTACTTC | CASSSGLAIYEQYF
few | TRBJ1-2 | . | TRBV29-1 | TGCAGCGTTGATCGGGGGATCGGGGAGGATTTCTACACCTTC | CSVDRGIGEDFYTF
. | TRBJ1-2 | TRBD1 | TRBV6-1 | TGTGCCAGCAGTGCCTCGGGACAGGGGCCCAACTATGGCTACACCTTC | CASSASGQGPNYGYTF
few | TRBJ2-5 | . | TRBV29-1 | TGCAGCGGACGGACAGCCAAAGAGACCCAGTACTTC | CSGRTAKETQYF
. | TRBJ2-1 | TRBD2 | TRBV15 | TGTGCCACCGGCGCGGGAGAAGGCAATGAGCAGTTCTTC | CATGAGEGNEQFF
. | TRBJ2-1 | TRBD2 | TRBV7-2 | TGTGCCAGCAGCTTAGGGGTTGCGGGGGGGTCCTACAATGAGCAGTTCTTC | CASSLGVAGGSYNEQFF
few | TRBJ1-1 | . | TRBV6-6 | TGTGCCAGCAGTTACGGCGCAAGGGGTAACACTGAAGCTTTCTTT | CASSYGARGNTEAFF
. | TRBJ1-2 | . | TRBV4-3 | TGCGCCAGCAGCCAAGTGTCCGAAGGGACTATGGGCGGCTACACCTTC | CASSQVSEGTMGGYTF
few | TRBJ2-1 | . | TRBV7-3 | TGTGCCAGCAGCTTGGCCGAAAATGAGCAGTTCTTC | CASSLAENEQFF
. | TRBJ1-1 | . | TRBV5-1 | TGCGCCAGCAGCTTCTTTCGGGGGAACACTGAAGCTTTCTTT | CASSFFRGNTEAFF
. | TRBJ2-5 | . | TRBV20-1 | TGCAGTGCTAGGGGGGACTGGCCCGTTTCGGCTTCTGTGCAGTACTTC | CSARGDWPVSASVQYF
. | TRBJ1-2 | . | TRBV7-9 | TGTGCCAGCTCCCTAAGCGGGGCAGTCTGGGGGCTATATGGCTACACCTTC | CASSLSGAVWGLYGYTF
. | TRBJ1-2 | . | TRBV7-2 | TGTGCCAGCAGCCGCCATCAGACAGGCTATGGCTACACCTTC | CASSRHQTGYGYTF
. | TRBJ2-1 | TRBD2 | TRBV27 | TGTGCCAGCACGGTCGGGACTAGCGGGAACGGTGAGCAGTTCTTC | CASTVGTSGNGEQFF
. | TRBJ2-1 | TRBD2 | TRBV9 | TGTGCCAGCAGCCCCACGGTTGGACTAGCGGGAGTCTGGGAGCAGTTCTTC | CASSPTVGLAGVWEQFF
few | TRBJ2-1 | . | TRBV10-3 | TGTGCCATCAGTGTGGGGGGCGATGAGCAGTTCTTC | CAISVGGDEQFF
. | TRBJ2-5 | TRBD2 | TRBV2 | TGTGCCAGCAGCGAAGGGGGACTAGCGGGAGAAGAGACCCAGTACTTC | CASSEGGLAGEETQYF
. | TRBJ1-2 | . | TRBV18 | TGTGCCAGCTCACCACGTACACCGAGGACAGAGTCTCGACCTGTCTATGGCTACACCTTC | CASSPRTPRTESRPVYGYTF
once | TRBJ2-7 | . | TRBV4-1 | TGCGCCAGCAGCCCTCTATACAGGGATCCCTACGAGCAGTACTTC | CASSPLYRDPYEQYF
. | TRBJ1-1 | . | TRBV6-5 | TGTGCCGGCAGTTACGCGGGTGATAGACAGGTTAACACTGAAGCTTTCTTT | CAGSYAGDRQVNTEAFF
. | TRBJ1-5 | . | TRBV29-1 | TGCAGCGTCGCGGACACTAGCAATCAGCCCCAGCATTTT | CSVADTSNQPQHF
. | TRBJ1-1 | . | TRBV6-5 | TGTGCCAGCAGTTATGGGGCAGGTCGAATGAACACTGAAGCTTTCTTT | CASSYGAGRMNTEAFF
. | TRBJ2-1 | TRBD2 | TRBV20-1 | TGCAGTGCTAGGACTAGCGGGGGGGCCAGGGAGCAGTTCTTC | CSARTSGGAREQFF
few | TRBJ1-4 | . | TRBV5-1 | TGCGCCAGCAGCTTGGTGTGGCGGGGGTCTAATGAAAAACTGTTTTTT | CASSLVWRGSNEKLFF
. | TRBJ2-1 | . | TRBV18 | TGTGCCAGCTCACCAGGGGGTGGGATCGATGAGCAGTTCTTC | CASSPGGGIDEQFF
. | TRBJ1-2 | TRBD1 | TRBV5-6 | TGTGCCAGCAGCTCTGACAGGGGGCGCGTTGGGAATGGCTACACCTTC | CASSSDRGRVGNGYTF